This TCR beta chain was obtained from a study of cytomegalovirus exposure and HLA in healthy donors. Amplification used 60 Vbeta primers and 13 Jbeta primers. The repertoire was sequenced with immunoSEQ multiplex PCR; TCRdb's copy has only in-frame clones and lacks some. This table holds about 140,000 clones, 82% found once. These donors, healthy bone marrow donors, were studied. Looked up from germline, CDR1 is SGHVS and CDR2 is FNYEAQ. The CDR3 is made up of 16 amino acids. With V trimmed by 4 bases and J by 7 bases, 10 bases remained unmatched. The chain links TRBV7-6 to TRBJ2-2, with 9 bases identical to TRBD1. The TCR comes from a woman aged 55-70 years in good health and CMV-seropositive. Sequenced material: PBMCs. As DNA, the CDR3 is TGTGCCAGCAGCTCAGGACAGGGGATTAAGGGCGGGGAGCTGTTTTTT. Amino acids: CASSSGQGIKGGELFF.